This record covers a single T cell receptor (beta chain). This CDR3 is 15 amino acids long. The germline CDR1 and CDR2 sequences are ENHRY and SYGVKD. Trimming cost V 0 bases and J 3 bases, with 8 bases left between them. This sample was included in a study of response to subunit inactivated influenza vaccine. TCRdb reprocessed the RT-PCR reads with MiXCR, giving one entry per CDR3 protein. This sample has around 150,000 distinct CDR3 sequences; about a tenth occur once, and the top ten carry 9.5% to 15%. The V and J genes are TRBV10-3 and TRBJ1-4; tentative D call: TRBD1 (5 bases). This clonotype originated in a middle-aged man who received an inactivated influenza vaccine. Here the sequenced sample was non-naive T cells sorted from PBMCs, taken 35 to 45 days after vaccination. The CDR3 reads CAISESGGANEKLFF. In DNA form, the CDR3 reads TGTGCCATCAGTGAGTCGGGGGGAGCTAATGAAAAACTGTTTTTT.